These 16 T cell receptor beta chains were all obtained from the same sample, sequenced in a study of blood T cell repertoires in COVID-19. Generated by immunoSEQ multiplex PCR, the TCRdb table keeps only in-frame clones and is missing some. The sample contains 130,000 to 150,000 clones, about nine tenths of which appear only once. The sequencing input was peripheral blood. These receptors originate from a human donor in a cohort sampled during active COVID-19.

The chain recombines TRBV19 with TRBJ1-5; 7 bases match TRBD1. V lost 7 bases, J lost 3 bases, and 9 bases stayed unmatched. Germline assignment: CDR1 LNHDA and CDR2 SQIVND (reference sequence). The CDR3 runs to 15 residues. The CDR3 DNA reads TGTGCCAGTAACCCCGGGGACAGAAACAATCAGCCCCAGCATTTT. Translating gives CASNPGDRNNQPQHF.

V is TRBV5-4 and J is TRBJ1-4; 7 nucleotides match TRBD1. The length of the CDR3 is 15 residues. The V segment lost 3 bases and the J segment 2 bases; nucleotides outside the gene matches: 4. Germline V CDR1 and CDR2: SGHNT, YYREEE (reference sequence). CDR3: CASSSRQGTNEKLFF. CDR3 bases: TGTGCCAGCAGCTCTCGACAGGGCACTAATGAAAAACTGTTTTTT.

This chain uses TRBV7-6 with TRBJ2-1; 10 nucleotides align to TRBD2. V gave up 2 bases and J gave up 5 bases; unmatched junction bases: 3. The CDR3 sequence is 15 residues long. Germline CDR1 SGHVS, CDR2 FNYEAQ. The CDR3 here is CASSLSGGADNEQFF. DNA of the CDR3: TGTGCCAGCAGCTTAAGCGGGGGGGCCGACAATGAGCAGTTCTTC.

For the CDR3, the DNA is TGTGCCAGCGGAGGAGTGAACACTGAAGCTTTCTTT. Amino acid sequence: CASGGVNTEAFF. The J gene is TRBJ1-1, the V gene TRBV5-4, with no clear D. Germline V gene data show CDR1 as SGHNT and CDR2 as YYREEE (reference sequence). The CDR3 covers 12 residues. The V end was cut by 7 bases, the J end by 0 bases, with 7 bases between.

This clone showed up just a few times. The rearrangement uses TRBV7-9 and TRBJ2-7; 8 bases map to TRBD1. J gave up 1 base and V 6 bases, and 5 bases lay outside the gene matches. Germline CDR1 is SEHNR and CDR2 is FQNEAQ (reference sequence). This CDR3 has 14 residues. The DNA of the CDR3 is TGTGCCAGCAGTGGACAGGGCATATCCTACGAGCAGTACTTC. Translated: CASSGQGISYEQYF.

This sequence joins TRBV9 and TRBJ2-5; weak D call: TRBD2 (6 bases). Looked up from germline, CDR1 is SGDLS and CDR2 is YYNGEE. This CDR3 contains 14 residues. Deletions cut 0 bases from V and 2 bases from J, with 8 bases between. The CDR3 coding sequence is TGTGCCAGCAGCGTAGGGACTAATCAAGAGACCCAGTACTTC. Its protein is CASSVGTNQETQYF.

V usage is TRBV13 and J usage is TRBJ1-6; D remains unclear. The CDR3 has 12 residues. The germline V gene has CDR1 PRHDT and CDR2 FYEKMQ (reference sequence). V dropped 0 bases and J dropped 9 bases, with 3 bases sitting between them. The CDR3 is CASSLGGSPLHF. CDR3 DNA sequence: TGTGCCAGCAGCTTAGGCGGTTCACCCCTCCACTTT.

The V and J genes are TRBV4-1 and TRBJ2-7, with 9 nucleotides matching TRBD1. The CDR3 is 14 amino acids. CDR1 is MGHRA, CDR2 YSYEKL, per germline. V was clipped by 3 bases and J by 6 bases; unmatched bases: 6. The CDR3 region is CASSHKTGGREQYF. The DNA of the CDR3 is TGCGCCAGCAGCCATAAGACAGGGGGTCGCGAGCAGTACTTC.

V is TRBV5-1 and J is TRBJ2-7; the match to TRBD1 covers 10 bases. Germline V gene sequence: CDR1 SGHRS, CDR2 YFSETQ. CDR3 length: 14 residues. The trim removed 3 bases at V and 2 bases at J, leaving 2 bases unmatched. The CDR3 DNA is TGCGCCAGCAGCTCCGGGACAGGGGCCTACGAGCAGTACTTC. Encoded protein: CASSSGTGAYEQYF.

V and J are TRBV10-3 and TRBJ2-3, with D perhaps TRBD2 (6 bases). Trimming removed 2 bases from V and 1 base from J, with 25 bases in between. The CDR3 totals 20 residues. Germline loops: CDR1 ENHRY, CDR2 SYGVKD. Written as DNA, the CDR3 is TGTGCCATCAGTGAGGGAGGGTCGGAGGATTGGTTTCGTGGCACAGATACGCAGTATTTT. Translating gives CAISEGGSEDWFRGTDTQYF.

V usage is TRBV2 and J usage is TRBJ1-1, with 7 bases matching TRBD1. CDR1 SNHLY and CDR2 FYNNEI come from the germline V gene. The CDR3 contains 14 residues. The V and J ends lost 7 bases and 1 base, in that order; junction bases with no gene match: 6. The CDR3, as DNA: TGTGCCAGCATGTGGGACAGTGGGAACACTGAAGCTTTCTTT. Translation: CASMWDSGNTEAFF. The whole variable domain, remainder taken from reference TRBV2 and TRBJ1-1, is EPEVTQTPSHQVTQMGQEVILRCVPISNHLYFYWYRQILGQKVEFLVSFYNNEISEKSEIFDDQFSVERPDGSNFTLKIRSTKLEDSAMYFCASMWDSGNTEAFFGQGTRLTVV.

The rearrangement links TRBV28 to TRBJ1-2; D is perhaps TRBD1 (5 bases). CDR1 is MDHEN and CDR2 is SYDVKM in the germline V gene. CDR3 length: 13 residues. V lost 6 bases and J 7 bases, leaving 15 bases between the germline ends. The CDR3 DNA reads as TGTGCCAGCAGCCCCGGGGGGGTAGGTGGCTACACCTTC. This sequence encodes CASSPGGVGGYTF.

The rearrangement uses TRBV25-1 and TRBJ2-7; 9 bases are a match to TRBD2. After removal of 1 base from V and 2 bases from J, the junction contained 6 bases not matched to a gene. The CDR3 spans 16 residues. Germline-derived CDR1 and CDR2 are MGHDK and SYGVNS. The CDR3 nucleotides are TGTGCCAGCAGTGAATCTGGTAGCGGGGGCACCTACGAGCAGTACTTC. Its protein is CASSESGSGGTYEQYF.

The chain is built from TRBV5-4 and TRBJ1-1, with TRBD1 matching 9 bases. This CDR3 region has 16 residues. The V gene's germline CDR1 is SGHNT and CDR2 YYREEE (reference sequence). After removal of 0 bases from V and 3 bases from J, the junction contained 6 bases not matched to a gene. CDR3 coding DNA: TGTGCCAGCAGCTTGGCCGAGGGACAGGGCTACACTGAAGCTTTCTTT. Its translation: CASSLAEGQGYTEAFF.

The chain uses TRBV10-1 and TRBJ2-3; 9 positions match TRBD1. The ends lost 4 bases at V and 5 bases at J; junction bases unmatched: 4. This CDR3 has 14 residues. Germline-derived CDR1 and CDR2 are WNHNN and SYGVQD (reference sequence). Written as DNA, the CDR3 is TGCGCCAGCAGTGCCGGGACAGGGATAGATACGCAGTATTTT. Encoded protein: CASSAGTGIDTQYF.

This chain links TRBV5-1 with TRBJ1-1; 8 nucleotides agree with TRBD1. CDR3 length: 14 amino acids. Germline V gives CDR1 SGHRS, CDR2 YFSETQ. V was pared by 0 bases and J by 11 bases, with 9 bases of the junction left unmatched. Here the CDR3 reads CASSLDGTGLSAFF. The CDR3 DNA is TGCGCCAGCAGCTTGGATGGGACAGGCCTTTCGGCTTTCTTT. Drawing the rest from reference TRBV5-1 and TRBJ1-1, the complete variable domain is KAGVTQTPRYLIKTRGQQVTLSCSPISGHRSVSWYQQTPGQGLQFLFEYFSETQRNKGNFPGRFSGRQFSNSRSEMNVSTLELGDSALYLCASSLDGTGLSAFFGQGTRLTVV.